The clone carrying this TCR beta chain was seen many times. This sample stems from a study of regulatory T cells in long-lasting Graves disease. Arm-PCR of CDR3 regions with iRepertoire HTBI primers generated TCR beta libraries. TCRdb fed the multiplex PCR reads into MiXCR, producing one record per CDR3 protein. The repertoire holds more than 300,000 distinct CDR3 sequences, around 11% seen once, with 15% to 20% in the top ten. Germline loops: CDR1 MDHEN, CDR2 SYDVKM. There are 16 residues in the CDR3. The germline V and J ends were trimmed by 6 bases and 8 bases, with 23 bases remaining between them. Specified time point: newly diagnosed GD, antithyroid drugs for less than 3 months. TCR sequences were obtained from RNA taken from PBMCs. A further study also used this sample, focusing on T cells in Graves' hyperthyroidism and ophthalmopathy.

The TCR originated in a woman aged 18-29 years with Graves disease. The sequencing here drew on peripheral blood mononuclear cells (PBMCs), taken at new diagnosis, from a patient treated with antithyroid drugs. The chain couples TRBV28 to TRBJ2-1; D remains ambiguous. CDR3 amino acids: CASSTQLGNRRDEQFF. Here the CDR3 DNA reads TGTGCCAGCAGCACCCAATTGGGAAATCGCCGGGATGAGCAGTTCTTC.